This is a list of T cell receptor beta chains from one sample in a study of cytomegalovirus exposure and HLA in healthy donors. Profiled with immunoSEQ multiplex PCR; TCRdb holds only in-frame clones, not every one. Counted here are 90,000 or so clones, around four fifths occurring once; the ten biggest clones make up about 2%. The material sequenced was PBMCs. These receptors were obtained from a boy between 10 and 17 years old in good health and CMV-seronegative. Each CDR3 is given with its conserved first and last residue. Fields, in order: D gene, J gene, V gene, clone size, CDR3 protein, CDR3 DNA. A D gene is named only where the DNA matches it firmly. Size is stated for part of the rows, as once, few or many counts, or as a class when the clone is expanded.

d_gene: -; j_gene: TRBJ2-2; v_gene: TRBV29-1; abundance: -; CDR3aa: CSVDIGPLGGLFF; CDR3nt: TGCAGCGTTGATATAGGACCCCTGGGGGGGCTGTTTTTT
d_gene: TRBD1; j_gene: TRBJ2-1; v_gene: TRBV4-1; abundance: few; CDR3aa: CASSGYRGRKDNEQFF; CDR3nt: TGCGCCAGCAGCGGGTACAGGGGGCGGAAGGACAATGAGCAGTTCTTC
d_gene: -; j_gene: TRBJ2-7; v_gene: TRBV1; abundance: -; CDR3aa: CTSSQDSPGSLLQYEQYF; CDR3nt: TGCACCAGCAGCCAAGATAGTCCCGGGAGTCTTCTTCAATACGAGCAGTACTTC
d_gene: -; j_gene: TRBJ1-5; v_gene: TRBV6-5; abundance: -; CDR3aa: CASSSGDSLNQPQHF; CDR3nt: TGTGCCAGCAGTTCCGGCGACAGCCTTAATCAGCCCCAGCATTTT
d_gene: -; j_gene: TRBJ1-1; v_gene: TRBV19; abundance: -; CDR3aa: CASSIVGGEAFF; CDR3nt: TGTGCCAGTAGTATCGTCGGCGGTGAAGCTTTCTTT
d_gene: -; j_gene: TRBJ2-6; v_gene: TRBV27; abundance: -; CDR3aa: CASSLISGANVLTF; CDR3nt: TGTGCCAGCAGTCTAATCTCTGGGGCCAACGTCCTGACTTTC
d_gene: TRBD2; j_gene: TRBJ2-7; v_gene: TRBV7-9; abundance: -; CDR3aa: CASSLEASGRAEQYF; CDR3nt: TGTGCCAGCAGCTTAGAGGCCTCCGGGAGGGCCGAGCAGTACTTC
d_gene: -; j_gene: TRBJ2-7; v_gene: TRBV28; abundance: few; CDR3aa: CASSPKTVVYEQYF; CDR3nt: TGTGCCAGCAGTCCCAAGACTGTAGTCTACGAGCAGTACTTC
d_gene: -; j_gene: TRBJ1-3; v_gene: TRBV5-4; abundance: -; CDR3aa: CASSLGPPLPGNTIYF; CDR3nt: TGTGCCAGCAGCTTGGGGCCACCTCTCCCTGGAAACACCATATATTTT
d_gene: -; j_gene: TRBJ2-1; v_gene: TRBV29-1; abundance: -; CDR3aa: CSVENSGPYNEQFF; CDR3nt: TGCAGCGTTGAGAACAGTGGCCCCTACAATGAGCAGTTCTTC
d_gene: -; j_gene: TRBJ1-1; v_gene: TRBV10-2; abundance: -; CDR3aa: CASSVRVRSFNTEAFF; CDR3nt: TGCGCCAGCAGTGTGCGGGTGAGGAGTTTCAACACTGAAGCTTTCTTT
d_gene: -; j_gene: TRBJ2-7; v_gene: TRBV7-9; abundance: -; CDR3aa: CASSLLLNVYEQYF; CDR3nt: TGTGCCAGCAGCCTCCTACTTAACGTATACGAGCAGTACTTC
d_gene: TRBD1; j_gene: TRBJ2-5; v_gene: TRBV20-1; abundance: -; CDR3aa: CSAGTGETQYF; CDR3nt: TGCAGTGCTGGGACAGGGGAGACCCAGTACTTC
d_gene: TRBD1; j_gene: TRBJ1-1; v_gene: TRBV6-4; abundance: -; CDR3aa: CASSDSGTGAGAFF; CDR3nt: TGTGCCAGCAGTGACTCCGGGACAGGGGCAGGAGCTTTCTTT
d_gene: TRBD1; j_gene: TRBJ1-2; v_gene: TRBV11-2; abundance: -; CDR3aa: CASSLVGGQGNYGYTF; CDR3nt: TGTGCCAGCAGCTTAGTGGGGGGACAGGGGAACTATGGCTACACCTTC
d_gene: -; j_gene: TRBJ2-7; v_gene: TRBV25-1; abundance: few; CDR3aa: CASESGEQYF; CDR3nt: TGTGCCAGCGAGTCCGGCGAGCAGTACTTC
d_gene: TRBD1; j_gene: TRBJ1-2; v_gene: TRBV5-1; abundance: -; CDR3aa: CASSENQGDGYTF; CDR3nt: TGCGCCAGCAGCGAGAATCAGGGGGATGGCTACACCTTC
d_gene: TRBD2; j_gene: TRBJ2-2; v_gene: TRBV30; abundance: few; CDR3aa: CAYQAGGDTGELFF; CDR3nt: TGTGCCTACCAAGCGGGGGGGGACACCGGGGAGCTGTTTTTT
d_gene: TRBD2; j_gene: TRBJ2-7; v_gene: TRBV6-5; abundance: -; CDR3aa: CASSPIAGGMREQYF; CDR3nt: TGTGCCAGCAGTCCGATAGCGGGAGGGATGAGGGAGCAGTACTTC
d_gene: -; j_gene: TRBJ2-1; v_gene: TRBV4-2; abundance: -; CDR3aa: CASSQGAGSSYNEQFF; CDR3nt: TGTGCCAGCAGCCAAGGTGCGGGTTCCTCCTACAATGAGCAGTTCTTC
d_gene: -; j_gene: TRBJ1-1; v_gene: TRBV4-3; abundance: -; CDR3aa: CASSQDQGWNTEAFF; CDR3nt: TGCGCCAGCAGCCAAGATCAGGGATGGAACACTGAAGCTTTCTTT
d_gene: -; j_gene: TRBJ1-1; v_gene: TRBV19; abundance: -; CDR3aa: CASSWGETEAFF; CDR3nt: TGTGCCAGTAGTTGGGGGGAGACTGAAGCTTTCTTT
d_gene: -; j_gene: TRBJ2-7; v_gene: TRBV27; abundance: few; CDR3aa: CASSFRGVGYEQYF; CDR3nt: TGTGCCAGCAGTTTCAGGGGAGTGGGCTACGAGCAGTACTTC
d_gene: -; j_gene: TRBJ1-1; v_gene: TRBV4-3; abundance: few; CDR3aa: CASSQEAVMNTEAFF; CDR3nt: TGCGCCAGCAGCCAAGAAGCCGTGATGAACACTGAAGCTTTCTTT
d_gene: -; j_gene: TRBJ1-6; v_gene: TRBV30; abundance: -; CDR3aa: CAWSVPTGVNNSPLHF; CDR3nt: TGTGCCTGGAGTGTACCGACGGGGGTTAATAATTCACCCCTCCACTTT
d_gene: -; j_gene: TRBJ1-1; v_gene: TRBV30; abundance: few; CDR3aa: CAWAPGMNTEAFF; CDR3nt: TGTGCCTGGGCTCCGGGGATGAACACTGAAGCTTTCTTT
d_gene: -; j_gene: TRBJ2-1; v_gene: TRBV5-1; abundance: -; CDR3aa: CASSLDYEQFF; CDR3nt: TGCGCCAGCAGCTTGGACTACGAGCAGTTCTTC
d_gene: TRBD2; j_gene: TRBJ2-1; v_gene: TRBV19; abundance: -; CDR3aa: CASSSGLNEQFF; CDR3nt: TGTGCCAGTAGTTCGGGACTAAATGAGCAGTTCTTC
d_gene: -; j_gene: TRBJ2-7; v_gene: TRBV5-1; abundance: -; CDR3aa: CASSLFNRVYEQYF; CDR3nt: TGCGCCAGCAGCTTGTTTAACAGGGTATACGAGCAGTACTTC
d_gene: -; j_gene: TRBJ1-4; v_gene: TRBV4-3; abundance: -; CDR3aa: CASSQVPGTNEKLFF; CDR3nt: TGCGCCAGCAGCCAAGTTCCCGGGACTAATGAAAAACTGTTTTTT
d_gene: -; j_gene: TRBJ1-1; v_gene: TRBV11-2; abundance: -; CDR3aa: CASSGRHAEAFF; CDR3nt: TGTGCCAGCAGCGGAAGACACGCTGAAGCTTTCTTT
d_gene: TRBD2; j_gene: TRBJ2-5; v_gene: TRBV18; abundance: -; CDR3aa: CASSPLAGAQETQYF; CDR3nt: TGTGCCAGCTCACCACTAGCGGGGGCCCAAGAGACCCAGTACTTC
d_gene: TRBD1; j_gene: TRBJ2-7; v_gene: TRBV5-5; abundance: -; CDR3aa: CASSPDRGYEQYF; CDR3nt: TGTGCCAGCAGCCCGGACAGGGGGTACGAGCAGTACTTC
d_gene: TRBD2; j_gene: TRBJ2-7; v_gene: TRBV5-4; abundance: -; CDR3aa: CASSLSGGVYEQYF; CDR3nt: TGTGCCAGCAGCTTAAGCGGGGGGGTATACGAGCAGTACTTC
d_gene: -; j_gene: TRBJ2-5; v_gene: TRBV28; abundance: -; CDR3aa: CASSSKLQETQYF; CDR3nt: TGTGCCAGCAGTTCGAAACTTCAAGAGACCCAGTACTTC
d_gene: TRBD1; j_gene: TRBJ1-1; v_gene: TRBV29-1; abundance: -; CDR3aa: CSVLTGEYTEAFF; CDR3nt: TGCAGCGTTCTCACAGGGGAATACACTGAAGCTTTCTTT
d_gene: TRBD2; j_gene: TRBJ2-7; v_gene: TRBV19; abundance: -; CDR3aa: CASSGGGTYEQYF; CDR3nt: TGTGCCAGTAGTGGGGGGGGGACCTACGAGCAGTACTTC
d_gene: -; j_gene: TRBJ1-2; v_gene: TRBV9; abundance: once; CDR3aa: CASSSPWGGDLVYGYTF; CDR3nt: TGTGCCAGCAGCTCGCCATGGGGAGGGGACCTCGTCTATGGCTACACCTTC
d_gene: -; j_gene: TRBJ1-1; v_gene: TRBV10-3; abundance: -; CDR3aa: CAISENKNLLNTEAFF; CDR3nt: TGTGCCATCAGTGAGAATAAAAATTTATTGAACACTGAAGCTTTCTTT
d_gene: TRBD1; j_gene: TRBJ1-2; v_gene: TRBV4-3; abundance: -; CDR3aa: CASSQDRAGGAEGYTF; CDR3nt: TGCGCCAGCAGCCAAGATAGGGCAGGGGGCGCGGAAGGCTACACCTTC
d_gene: TRBD1; j_gene: TRBJ2-7; v_gene: TRBV25-1; abundance: few; CDR3aa: CASKPPGQGNEQYF; CDR3nt: TGTGCCAGCAAGCCACCGGGACAGGGAAACGAGCAGTACTTC
d_gene: TRBD2; j_gene: TRBJ2-7; v_gene: TRBV6-5; abundance: -; CDR3aa: CASSYSSGGSYEQYF; CDR3nt: TGTGCCAGCAGTTACTCTTCGGGGGGGTCCTACGAGCAGTACTTC
d_gene: TRBD1; j_gene: TRBJ2-4; v_gene: TRBV9; abundance: once; CDR3aa: CASSVAGQGFDIQYF; CDR3nt: TGTGCCAGCAGCGTAGCTGGACAGGGATTCGACATTCAGTACTTC
d_gene: TRBD2; j_gene: TRBJ2-5; v_gene: TRBV6-1; abundance: once; CDR3aa: CASSEALEGGETQYF; CDR3nt: TGTGCCAGCAGTGAAGCGCTGGAGGGAGGGGAGACCCAGTACTTC
d_gene: TRBD1; j_gene: TRBJ2-7; v_gene: TRBV6-6; abundance: -; CDR3aa: CASSSTGTGFYEQYF; CDR3nt: TGTGCCAGCAGTTCAACCGGGACAGGGTTTTACGAGCAGTACTTC
d_gene: -; j_gene: TRBJ1-2; v_gene: TRBV7-2; abundance: -; CDR3aa: CASISAGGTNYGYTF; CDR3nt: TGTGCCAGCATCTCGGCGGGGGGCACTAACTATGGCTACACCTTC
d_gene: TRBD1; j_gene: TRBJ2-7; v_gene: TRBV5-4; abundance: -; CDR3aa: CASSLASRTGVNEQYF; CDR3nt: TGTGCCAGCAGCTTGGCGAGTCGTACAGGGGTCAACGAGCAGTACTTC
d_gene: TRBD1; j_gene: TRBJ1-3; v_gene: TRBV11-1; abundance: -; CDR3aa: CASSPGQGGNTIYF; CDR3nt: TGTGCCAGCAGCCCTGGACAGGGTGGAAACACCATATATTTT
d_gene: -; j_gene: TRBJ1-5; v_gene: TRBV2; abundance: -; CDR3aa: CASSEWTSSNQPQHF; CDR3nt: TGTGCCAGCAGTGAATGGACATCTAGCAATCAGCCCCAGCATTTT
d_gene: -; j_gene: TRBJ1-1; v_gene: TRBV7-2; abundance: -; CDR3aa: CASSLAQTVPNTEAFF; CDR3nt: TGTGCCAGCAGCTTAGCGCAAACAGTCCCGAACACTGAAGCTTTCTTT
d_gene: -; j_gene: TRBJ1-1; v_gene: TRBV2; abundance: once; CDR3aa: CASRRDQGNTEAFF; CDR3nt: TGTGCCAGCAGGCGCGATCAGGGGAACACTGAAGCTTTCTTT
d_gene: TRBD1; j_gene: TRBJ1-4; v_gene: TRBV25-1; abundance: -; CDR3aa: CASRGQMTNEKLFF; CDR3nt: TGTGCCAGCAGGGGACAGATGACTAATGAAAAACTGTTTTTT
d_gene: TRBD2; j_gene: TRBJ2-1; v_gene: TRBV7-6; abundance: -; CDR3aa: CASSWGTSGERNEQFF; CDR3nt: TGTGCCAGCAGTTGGGGGACTAGCGGGGAGAGGAATGAGCAGTTCTTC
d_gene: TRBD1; j_gene: TRBJ1-1; v_gene: TRBV30; abundance: -; CDR3aa: CAWSTGGNTEAFF; CDR3nt: TGTGCCTGGAGTACAGGGGGGAACACTGAAGCTTTCTTT
d_gene: -; j_gene: TRBJ1-1; v_gene: TRBV28; abundance: -; CDR3aa: CASSFARVRNTEAFF; CDR3nt: TGTGCCAGCAGTTTCGCGAGAGTGAGGAACACTGAAGCTTTCTTT
d_gene: TRBD1; j_gene: TRBJ2-6; v_gene: TRBV7-2; abundance: once; CDR3aa: CASSIDRAGANVLTF; CDR3nt: TGTGCCAGCAGCATAGACAGGGCCGGGGCCAACGTCCTGACTTTC
d_gene: TRBD2; j_gene: TRBJ2-7; v_gene: TRBV4-2; abundance: -; CDR3aa: CASSLTGSSGSNEQYF; CDR3nt: TGTGCCAGCAGCCTCACGGGGTCTAGCGGGAGTAACGAGCAGTACTTC
d_gene: TRBD2; j_gene: TRBJ2-5; v_gene: TRBV27; abundance: -; CDR3aa: CASSPRAGGEYF; CDR3nt: TGTGCCAGCAGTCCTCGAGCGGGAGGGGAGTACTTC
d_gene: TRBD1; j_gene: TRBJ2-1; v_gene: TRBV6-5; abundance: -; CDR3aa: CASSLARDRVLEQFF; CDR3nt: TGTGCCAGCAGTTTAGCCCGGGACAGGGTACTCGAGCAGTTCTTC
d_gene: -; j_gene: TRBJ1-5; v_gene: TRBV2; abundance: few; CDR3aa: CASSGKNRASQPQHF; CDR3nt: TGTGCCAGCAGTGGTAAGAACAGGGCTAGTCAGCCCCAGCATTTT